The present T cell receptor beta chain was sequenced within a study of T cell responses to AZD1222 COVID-19 vaccine. This clone appeared a single time. The antigen is unknown. Data came from immunoSEQ multiplex PCR; TCRdb stores just in-frame clones and leaves some out. The data hold 130,000 to 150,000 clones, with about nine tenths observed a single time. General study findings and limits: Most donors were white British, females outnumbered males, and clonal diversity was possibly underestimated.

Sequencing was performed on peripheral blood, taken on day 0 of AZD1222 vaccination. This clonotype was obtained from an adult in good health.

The chain's CDR3 is CASSLGGIRSYEQYF. In nucleotides, the CDR3 is TGTGCCAGCAGTTTGGGGGGGATCCGCTCCTACGAGCAGTACTTC. The V gene is TRBV28, the J gene TRBJ2-7; TRBD2 aligns across 7 bases. The J segment lost 0 bases and the V segment lost 3 bases, leaving 5 bases of the junction unmatched. The CDR3 spans 15 residues. The V gene's germline CDR1 is MDHEN and CDR2 SYDVKM.